This TCR beta chain was profiled in a study of blood T cell repertoires in COVID-19. Overall study: PBMCs, B-cell-depleted T cells, or T cells provided the cDNA or gDNA that made up the material.

Original analysis: Amplified reference gene primers provided the basis for estimating nucleated cell counts. Profiling relied on immunoSEQ multiplex PCR, and the TCRdb table lists in-frame clones only, not all of them. V, J and clone size derive from that table, while D and trimming were established from the DNA sequence. The sample yields approximately 210,000 clones, 85% to 90% seen once. The CDR3 is 14 residues long. Looked up from germline, CDR1 is SGHRS and CDR2 is YFSETQ. V was trimmed by 0 bases and J by 2 bases, leaving 8 bases between them. This clone was recorded only once. Other DNA sequences of this sample code for an identical CDR3.

The source is a woman in her 70s with acute or convalescent COVID-19. Sequenced: peripheral blood. The J gene is TRBJ1-2, the V gene TRBV5-1, with D perhaps matching TRBD1 (6 bases). CDR3 nucleotide sequence: TGCGCCAGCAGCTTGGACAGGGCCAACTATGGCTACACCTTC. Translation: CASSLDRANYGYTF.